This T cell receptor (beta chain) was identified during a study of shared clonotypes between healthy human individuals. Healthy and HIV-negative, the adult donors had no recent acute infections or vaccinations. V shed 5 bases, J shed 3 bases, and the junction held 11 bases outside the gene matches. The length of the CDR3 is 16 residues. CDR1 and CDR2 from the germline V gene are LNHDA and SQIVND (reference sequence). Using immunoSEQ multiplex PCR, the repertoire was profiled, and TCRdb retains in-frame clones only, with some absent. The sample includes some 1 million clones, around 74% of them seen just once. On this clone itself: Its antigen is currently unknown.

Whole-study findings and limits: Among donors, the sharing of clonotypes was expected to be influenced by sequencing depth.

The rearrangement uses TRBV19 and TRBJ1-1, with 8 bases lining up with TRBD1. Sequencing used memory CD4+ T cells sorted from blood. Subset indicated: CD45RA-negative fraction. The sequence was collected from a man between 18 and 29 years old in good health. DNA of the CDR3: TGTGCCAGTAGTCGCGGAAGGACACAGGGGGACACTGAAGCTTTCTTT. Its translation: CASSRGRTQGDTEAFF.